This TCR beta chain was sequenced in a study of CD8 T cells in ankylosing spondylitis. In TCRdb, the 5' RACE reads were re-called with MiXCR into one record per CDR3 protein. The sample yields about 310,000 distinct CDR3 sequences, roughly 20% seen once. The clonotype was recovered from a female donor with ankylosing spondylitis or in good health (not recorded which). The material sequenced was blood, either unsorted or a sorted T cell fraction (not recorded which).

The CDR3 protein is CASSFTTEAFF. The DNA for the CDR3 is TGTGCCAGCAGTTTTACCACTGAAGCTTTCTTT. The chain joins TRBV12-3 or TRBV12-4 to TRBJ1-1; D unclear. The V and J ends lost 3 bases and 4 bases respectively, with 3 bases between them. This CDR3 comprises 11 residues.